This T cell receptor (beta chain) stems from a study of blood T cell repertoires in COVID-19. Study background: Sources were T cells, B-cell-depleted T cells, or PBMCs; the material itself was cDNA or gDNA.

The assay was immunoSEQ multiplex PCR, and TCRdb's table has in-frame clones only and misses some. The sample lists nearly 250,000 clones, 85% to 90% occurring once. Looked up from germline, CDR1 is SGHAT and CDR2 is FQNNGV. J was trimmed by 4 bases and V by 5 bases; bases with no gene match: 10. The CDR3 covers 15 residues. The rearrangement links TRBV11-2 to TRBJ1-2; TRBD1 agrees at 7 bases. The sequenced sample was PBMCs or T cells enriched from blood (not recorded which). The origin of this receptor is a man between 45 and 60 years old who had been exposed to COVID-19. CDR3 protein: CASSPMGTATYGYTF. As DNA, the CDR3 is TGTGCCAGCAGCCCGATGGGGACAGCTACCTATGGCTACACCTTC.